This TCR beta chain was observed in a study of neoadjuvant anti-PD-1 for oral cavity cancer. Described time point: after neoadjuvant nivolumab, at surgical resection. The patients had HPV-negative, locally advanced oral cavity squamous cell carcinoma. Germline CDR1 and CDR2: MNHEY and SMNVEV (reference sequence). This CDR3 contains 14 residues. The V end was cut by 6 bases, the J end by 5 bases, with 16 bases between. TCRdb keeps only in-frame clones here, not all; method: immunoSEQ multiplex PCR. The sample consists of around 67,000 clones, 70% to 90% of them appearing once. This receptor was identified in a person aged 40 to 85 with oral cavity squamous cell carcinoma. This chain links TRBV27 with TRBJ1-1; maybe TRBD1 (6 bases). The source was PBMCs, collected after nivolumab (anti-PD-1) treatment. The CDR3 reads CASSLIYQGTEAFF. The CDR3 region has the DNA TGTGCCAGCAGCTTAATCTACCAGGGGACTGAAGCTTTCTTT.